The T cell receptor beta chain described here comes from a study of blood T cell repertoires in COVID-19. In the study overall: The analysed material was cDNA or gDNA that came from T cells, B-cell-depleted T cells, or PBMCs.

Per the study methods: By means of reference gene primer amplification, nucleated cell counts were estimated. Clones were read by immunoSEQ multiplex PCR, and TCRdb kept only the in-frame ones, dropping some. That table supplies the V and J calls and clone size; D and trimming were determined from the DNA. Of approximately 390,000 clones detected, 70% to 90% appear once; the ten largest clones hold 2.3%. The Seattle site enrolled patients during active infection and followed them longitudinally. Sequenced input: peripheral blood. The TCR was taken from a woman aged 55-75 years with COVID-19, enrolled during active disease.

CDR3 loop: CASSGLATDTQYF. CDR3 in DNA: TGTGCCAGCTCAGGACTCGCCACAGATACGCAGTATTTT. The chain recombines TRBV18 with TRBJ2-3, with D perhaps TRBD2 (5 bases). CDR1 and CDR2 (germline): KGHSH, LQKENI. This CDR3 comprises 13 residues. Deletions cut 5 bases from V and 2 bases from J, with 8 bases between. Full variable domain (remainder filled in from reference TRBV18 and TRBJ2-3): NAGVMQNPRHLVRRRGQEARLRCSPMKGHSHVYWYRQLPEEGLKFMVYLQKENIIDESGMPKERFSAEFPKEGPSILRIQQVVRGDSAAYFCASSGLATDTQYFGPGTRLTVL.